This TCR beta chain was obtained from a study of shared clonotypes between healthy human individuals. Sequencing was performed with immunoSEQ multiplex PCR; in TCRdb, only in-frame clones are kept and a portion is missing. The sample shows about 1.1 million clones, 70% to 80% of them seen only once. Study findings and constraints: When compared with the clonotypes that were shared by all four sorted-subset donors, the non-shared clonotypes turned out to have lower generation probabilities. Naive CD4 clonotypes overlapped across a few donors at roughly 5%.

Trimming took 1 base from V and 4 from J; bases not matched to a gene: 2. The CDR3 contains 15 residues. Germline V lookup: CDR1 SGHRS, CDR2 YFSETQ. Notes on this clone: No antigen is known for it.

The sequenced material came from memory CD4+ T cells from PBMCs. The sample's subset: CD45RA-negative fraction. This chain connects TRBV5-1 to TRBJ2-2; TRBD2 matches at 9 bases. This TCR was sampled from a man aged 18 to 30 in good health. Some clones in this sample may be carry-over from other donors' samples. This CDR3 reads CASSLRGRGTGELFF. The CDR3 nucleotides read TGCGCCAGCAGCTTGCGCGGGAGGGGCACCGGGGAGCTGTTTTTT. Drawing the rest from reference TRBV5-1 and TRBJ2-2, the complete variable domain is KAGVTQTPRYLIKTRGQQVTLSCSPISGHRSVSWYQQTPGQGLQFLFEYFSETQRNKGNFPGRFSGRQFSNSRSEMNVSTLELGDSALYLCASSLRGRGTGELFFGEGSRLTVL.